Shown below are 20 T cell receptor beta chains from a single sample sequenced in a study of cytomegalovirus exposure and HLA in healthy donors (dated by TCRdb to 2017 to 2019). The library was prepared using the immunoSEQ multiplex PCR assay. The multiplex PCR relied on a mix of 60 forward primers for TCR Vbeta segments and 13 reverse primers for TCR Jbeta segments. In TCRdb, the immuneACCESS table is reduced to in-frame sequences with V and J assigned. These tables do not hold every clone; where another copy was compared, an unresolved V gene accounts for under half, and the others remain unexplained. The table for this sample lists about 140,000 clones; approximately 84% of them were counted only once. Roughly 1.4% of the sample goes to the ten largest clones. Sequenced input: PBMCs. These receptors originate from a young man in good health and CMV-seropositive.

The CDR3 sequence: CASTLGENSPLHF. The CDR3 DNA sequence: TGTGCCAGCACCCTGGGCGAAAATTCACCCCTCCACTTT. The genes are TRBV5-6 and TRBJ1-6; D is uncertain. The CDR3 extends over 13 amino acids. Trimming removed 6 bases at V and 7 bases at J, with 11 bases between. Germline values: CDR1 SGHDT, CDR2 YYEEEE.

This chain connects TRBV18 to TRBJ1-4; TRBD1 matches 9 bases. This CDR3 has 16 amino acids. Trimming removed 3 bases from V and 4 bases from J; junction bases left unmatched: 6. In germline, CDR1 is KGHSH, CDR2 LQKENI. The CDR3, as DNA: TGTGCCAGCTCACCGGACAGGGGAAGGGGTAATGAAAAACTGTTTTTT. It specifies CASSPDRGRGNEKLFF.

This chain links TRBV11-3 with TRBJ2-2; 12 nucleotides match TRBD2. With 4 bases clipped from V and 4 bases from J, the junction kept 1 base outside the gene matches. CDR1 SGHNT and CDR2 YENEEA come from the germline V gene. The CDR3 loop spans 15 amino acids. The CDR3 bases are TGTGCCAGCAGCTCGACTAGCGGGAGCACCGGGGAGCTGTTTTTT. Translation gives CASSSTSGSTGELFF.

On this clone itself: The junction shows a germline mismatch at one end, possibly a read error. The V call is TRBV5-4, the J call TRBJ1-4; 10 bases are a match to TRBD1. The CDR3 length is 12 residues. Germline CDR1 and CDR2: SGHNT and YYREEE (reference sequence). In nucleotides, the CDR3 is TGTGCCAGCAGCGCGACAGGGGGCTTGACTGTTTTT. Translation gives CASSATGGLTVF.

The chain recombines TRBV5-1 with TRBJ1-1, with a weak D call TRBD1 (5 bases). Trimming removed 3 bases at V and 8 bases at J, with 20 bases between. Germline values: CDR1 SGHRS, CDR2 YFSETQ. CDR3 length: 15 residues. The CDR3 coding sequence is TGCGCCAGCAGCTCTAAACTTGACAGACAACCAGAAGCTTTCTTT. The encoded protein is CASSSKLDRQPEAFF.

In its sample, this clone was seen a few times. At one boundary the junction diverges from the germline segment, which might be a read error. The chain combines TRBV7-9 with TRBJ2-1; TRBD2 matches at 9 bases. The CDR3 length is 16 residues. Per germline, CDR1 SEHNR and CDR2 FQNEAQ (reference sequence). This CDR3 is CSSSLVSSGSLNEQFF. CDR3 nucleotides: TGTTCCAGCAGCTTAGTGAGTAGCGGGAGTTTAAATGAGCAGTTCTTC.

The CDR3 coding sequence is TGTGCCAGCAGCGATGGACATGCCTACGAGCAGTACTTC. As protein: CASSDGHAYEQYF. The chain uses TRBV11-2 and TRBJ2-7, with D perhaps TRBD1 (5 bases). This CDR3 spans 13 amino acids. V lost 5 bases and J 2 bases, leaving 10 bases between the germline ends. Germline V CDR1 and CDR2: SGHAT, FQNNGV.

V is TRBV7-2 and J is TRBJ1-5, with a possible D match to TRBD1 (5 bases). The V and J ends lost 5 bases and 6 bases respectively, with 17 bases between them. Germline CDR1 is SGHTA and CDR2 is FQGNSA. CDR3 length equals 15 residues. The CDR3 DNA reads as TGTGCCAGCAGCCCTCAGAAGGGGATGGGTCAGCCCCAGCATTTT. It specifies CASSPQKGMGQPQHF.

The CDR3 coding sequence is TGTGCCAGCAGTTTATACGGGAGGGCCTCCGGGGAGCTGTTTTTT. It encodes CASSLYGRASGELFF. The rearrangement joins TRBV28 to TRBJ2-2; 8 bases are shared with TRBD2. The V gene end was trimmed by 1 base and the J gene end by 6 bases; junction bases not matched to a gene: 4. Looked up from germline, CDR1 is MDHEN and CDR2 is SYDVKM. The CDR3 contains 15 residues.

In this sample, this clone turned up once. The CDR3 DNA sequence: TGTGCCACCAGCAGAGAGAAACCGGGACAGGGTTTTCGCGAGCAGTACTTC. Translating it yields CATSREKPGQGFREQYF. The chain combines TRBV15 with TRBJ2-7; 9 bases fit TRBD1. CDR1 is LNHNV and CDR2 is YYDKDF in the germline V gene (reference sequence). V shed 0 bases, J shed 6 bases, and the junction held 12 bases outside the gene matches. This CDR3 is 17 amino acids long.

DNA for the CDR3: TGTGCCAGCACCCTAGGGAGGGCGGATGAAAAACTGTTTTTT. Protein product: CASTLGRADEKLFF. This chain uses TRBV7-8 with TRBJ1-4; no clear D. V was trimmed by 7 bases and J by 6 bases, leaving 15 bases between them. CDR1 and CDR2 from the germline V gene are SGHVS and FQNEAQ. This CDR3 spans 14 amino acids. Looking up the rest from reference TRBV7-8 and TRBJ1-4 gives the full variable domain: GAGVSQSPRYKVAKRGQDVALRCDPISGHVSLFWYQQALGQGPEFLTYFQNEAQLDKSGLPSDRFFAERPEGSVSTLKIQRTQQEDSAVYLCASTLGRADEKLFFGSGTQLSVL.

The CDR3 spells CASNLGGAKNIQYF. CDR3 DNA sequence: TGTGCCAGCAACCTAGGCGGGGCCAAAAACATTCAGTACTTC. The V gene is TRBV6-6, the J gene TRBJ2-4, with D possibly matching TRBD2 (5 bases). This CDR3 has 14 amino acids. Germline V gene sequence: CDR1 MNHNY, CDR2 SVGAGI (reference sequence). The V and J ends lost 7 bases and 1 base respectively, with 11 bases between them.

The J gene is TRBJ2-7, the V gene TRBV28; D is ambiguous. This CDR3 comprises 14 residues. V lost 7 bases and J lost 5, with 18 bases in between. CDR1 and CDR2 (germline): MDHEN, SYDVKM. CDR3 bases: TGTGCCAGCACCCACCCCACCAGTTCCAACGAGCAGTACTTC. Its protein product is CASTHPTSSNEQYF. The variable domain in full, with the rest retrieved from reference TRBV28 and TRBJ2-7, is DVKVTQSSRYLVKRTGEKVFLECVQDMDHENMFWYRQDPGLGLRLIYFSYDVKMKEKGDIPEGYSVSREKKERFSLILESASTNQTSMYLCASTHPTSSNEQYFGPGTRLTVT.

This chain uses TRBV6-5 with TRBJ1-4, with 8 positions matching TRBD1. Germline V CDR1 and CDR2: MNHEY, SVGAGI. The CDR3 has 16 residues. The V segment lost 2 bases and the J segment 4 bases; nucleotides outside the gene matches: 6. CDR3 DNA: TGTGCCAGCAGTTACAGCGGGACAGGACTTAATGAAAAACTGTTTTTT. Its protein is CASSYSGTGLNEKLFF.

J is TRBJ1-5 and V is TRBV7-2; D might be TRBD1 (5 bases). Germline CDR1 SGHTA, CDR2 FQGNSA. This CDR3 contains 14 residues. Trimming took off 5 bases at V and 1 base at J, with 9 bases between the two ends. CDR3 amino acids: CASSPDSSNQPQHF. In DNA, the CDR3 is TGTGCCAGCAGCCCCGACAGCAGCAATCAGCCCCAGCATTTT.

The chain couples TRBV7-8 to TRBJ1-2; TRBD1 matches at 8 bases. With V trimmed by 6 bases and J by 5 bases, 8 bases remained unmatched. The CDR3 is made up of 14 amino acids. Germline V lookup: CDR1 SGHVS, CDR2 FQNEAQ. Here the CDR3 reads CASSSGQGDYGYTF. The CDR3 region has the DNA TGTGCCAGCAGTAGTGGACAGGGCGATTATGGCTACACCTTC.

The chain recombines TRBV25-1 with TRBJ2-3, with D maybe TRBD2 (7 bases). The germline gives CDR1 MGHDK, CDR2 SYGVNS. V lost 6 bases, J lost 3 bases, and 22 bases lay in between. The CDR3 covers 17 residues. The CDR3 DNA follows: TGTGCCAGCAGACAGGGAGGGAGCGGGGAACTGACAGATACGCAGTATTTT. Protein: CASRQGGSGELTDTQYF.

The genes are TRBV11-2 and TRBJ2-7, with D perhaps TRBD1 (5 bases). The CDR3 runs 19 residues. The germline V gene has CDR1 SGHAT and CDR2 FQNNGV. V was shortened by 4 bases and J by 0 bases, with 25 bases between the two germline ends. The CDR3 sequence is CASSSLTPQAGRSSYEQYF. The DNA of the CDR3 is TGTGCCAGCAGCTCACTTACTCCACAGGCCGGCAGGAGCTCCTACGAGCAGTACTTC.

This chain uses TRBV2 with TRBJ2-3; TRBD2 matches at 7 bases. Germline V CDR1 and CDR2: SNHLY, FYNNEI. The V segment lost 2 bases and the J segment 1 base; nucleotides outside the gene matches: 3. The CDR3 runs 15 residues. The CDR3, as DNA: TGTGCCAGCAGTGAAAGGACTAGTGGCACAGATACGCAGTATTTT. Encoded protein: CASSERTSGTDTQYF.

Here the CDR3 DNA reads TGCAGCGTCAAGCGGGGGCAGGGGAGTGAAAAACTGTTTTTT. Its translation: CSVKRGQGSEKLFF. The chain recombines TRBV29-1 with TRBJ1-4; tentatively, D is TRBD1 (6 bases). The CDR3 is 14 residues long. V gave up 6 bases and J gave up 7 bases, with 18 bases separating them. Looked up from germline, CDR1 is SQVTM and CDR2 is ANQGSEA.